This T cell receptor beta chain comes out of a study of blood T cell repertoires in COVID-19. Study context: Specimens from acute and convalescent COVID-19 originated in the United States, Italy and Spain. T cells, B-cell-depleted T cells, or PBMCs supplied cDNA or gDNA.

In the original analysis: Estimation of nucleated cell counts was performed using reference gene primer amplification. Sequencing was performed with immunoSEQ multiplex PCR; in TCRdb, only in-frame clones are kept and a portion is missing. That table supplies the V and J calls and clone size; D and trimming were determined from the DNA. The sample carries about 150,000 clones, roughly 78% recorded once. Germline V CDR1 and CDR2: SGHRS, YFSETQ. The CDR3 is made up of 14 amino acids. After removal of 5 bases from V and 1 base from J, the junction contained 4 bases not matched to a gene. This chain joins TRBV5-1 and TRBJ1-1, with 8 nucleotides matching TRBD1. The source of this sequence is a man older than 75 with acute or convalescent COVID-19. Sequenced sample: peripheral blood. The CDR3 loop reads CASRGQASNTEAFF. In nucleotides, the CDR3 is TGCGCCAGCAGGGGACAGGCATCGAACACTGAAGCTTTCTTT. The variable domain in full, with the rest retrieved from reference TRBV5-1 and TRBJ1-1, is KAGVTQTPRYLIKTRGQQVTLSCSPISGHRSVSWYQQTPGQGLQFLFEYFSETQRNKGNFPGRFSGRQFSNSRSEMNVSTLELGDSALYLCASRGQASNTEAFFGQGTRLTVV.